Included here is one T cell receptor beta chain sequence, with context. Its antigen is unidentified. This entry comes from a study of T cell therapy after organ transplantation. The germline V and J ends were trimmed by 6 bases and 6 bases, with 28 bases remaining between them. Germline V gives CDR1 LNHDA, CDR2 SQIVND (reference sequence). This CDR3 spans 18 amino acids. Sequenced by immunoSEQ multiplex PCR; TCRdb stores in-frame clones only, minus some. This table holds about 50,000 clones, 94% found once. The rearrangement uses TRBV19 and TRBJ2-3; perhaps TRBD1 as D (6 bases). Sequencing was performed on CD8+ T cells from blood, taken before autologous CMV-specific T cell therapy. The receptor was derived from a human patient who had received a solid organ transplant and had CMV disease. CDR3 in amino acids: CASRPLGGAEGDLDTQYF. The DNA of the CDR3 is TGTGCCAGTAGACCCCTGGGTGGGGCAGAGGGGGATTTGGATACGCAGTATTTT. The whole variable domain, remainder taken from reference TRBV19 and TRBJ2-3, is DGGITQSPKYLFRKEGQNVTLSCEQNLNHDAMYWYRQDPGQGLRLIYYSQIVNDFQKGDIAEGYSVSREKKESFPLTVTSAQKNPTAFYLCASRPLGGAEGDLDTQYFGPGTRLTVL.